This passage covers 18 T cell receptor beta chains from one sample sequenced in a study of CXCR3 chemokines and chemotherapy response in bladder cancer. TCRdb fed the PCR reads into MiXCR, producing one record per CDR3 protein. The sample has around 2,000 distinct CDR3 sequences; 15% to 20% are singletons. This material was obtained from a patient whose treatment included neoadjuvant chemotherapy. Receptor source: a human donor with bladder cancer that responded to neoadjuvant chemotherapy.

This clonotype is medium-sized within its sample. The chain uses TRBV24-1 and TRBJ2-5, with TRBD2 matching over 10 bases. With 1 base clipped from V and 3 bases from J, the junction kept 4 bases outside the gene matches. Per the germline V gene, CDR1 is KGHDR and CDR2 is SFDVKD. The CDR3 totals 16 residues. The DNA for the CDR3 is TGTGCCACCAGTGATTTTTCTAGCGGGGGCAAAGAGACCCAGTACTTC. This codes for CATSDFSSGGKETQYF.

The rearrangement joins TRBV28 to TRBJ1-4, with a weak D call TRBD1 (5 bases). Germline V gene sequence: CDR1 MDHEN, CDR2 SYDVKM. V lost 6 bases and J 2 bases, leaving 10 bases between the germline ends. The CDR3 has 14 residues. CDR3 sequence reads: CASSSGGTNEKLFF. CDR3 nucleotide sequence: TGTGCCAGCAGCTCGGGGGGGACTAATGAAAAACTGTTTTTT.

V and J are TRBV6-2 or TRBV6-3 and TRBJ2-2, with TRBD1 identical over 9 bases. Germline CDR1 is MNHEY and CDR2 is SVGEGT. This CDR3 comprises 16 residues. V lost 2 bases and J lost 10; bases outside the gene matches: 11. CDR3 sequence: CASSYGGQGRVEELFF. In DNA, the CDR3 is TGTGCCAGCAGTTACGGGGGACAGGGACGAGTGGAGGAGCTGTTTTTT.

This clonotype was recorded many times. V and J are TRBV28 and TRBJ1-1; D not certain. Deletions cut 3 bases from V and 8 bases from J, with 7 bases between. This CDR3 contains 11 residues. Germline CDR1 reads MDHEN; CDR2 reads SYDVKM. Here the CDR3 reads CASSFSGEAFF. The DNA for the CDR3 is TGTGCCAGCAGTTTTTCGGGGGAAGCTTTCTTT.

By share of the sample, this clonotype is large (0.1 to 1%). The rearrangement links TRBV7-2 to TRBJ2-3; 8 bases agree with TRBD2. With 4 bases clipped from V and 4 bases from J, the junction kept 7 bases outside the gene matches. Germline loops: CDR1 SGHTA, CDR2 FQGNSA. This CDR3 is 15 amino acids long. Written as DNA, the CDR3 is TGTGCCAGCAGCTCTGGCCTAGCGGGCGCAGATACGCAGTATTTT. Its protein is CASSSGLAGADTQYF.

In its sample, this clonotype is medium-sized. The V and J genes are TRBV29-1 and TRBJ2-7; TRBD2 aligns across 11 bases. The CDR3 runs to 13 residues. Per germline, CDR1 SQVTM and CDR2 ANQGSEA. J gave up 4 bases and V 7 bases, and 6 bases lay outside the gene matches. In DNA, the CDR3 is TGCAGCGCCATAGCGGGAGGGCCTTACGAGCAGTACTTC. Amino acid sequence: CSAIAGGPYEQYF.

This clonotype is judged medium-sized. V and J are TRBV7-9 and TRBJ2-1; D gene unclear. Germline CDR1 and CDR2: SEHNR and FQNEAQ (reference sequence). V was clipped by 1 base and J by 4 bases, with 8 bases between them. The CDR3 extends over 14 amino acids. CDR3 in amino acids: CASSLGWQYNEQFF. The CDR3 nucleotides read TGTGCCAGCAGCTTAGGGTGGCAGTACAATGAGCAGTTCTTC.

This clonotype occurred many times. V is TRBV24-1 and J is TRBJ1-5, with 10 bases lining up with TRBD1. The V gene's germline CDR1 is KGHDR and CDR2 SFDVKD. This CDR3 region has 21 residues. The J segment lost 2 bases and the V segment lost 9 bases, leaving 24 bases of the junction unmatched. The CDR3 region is CATPLRWTETGTGVGNQPQHF. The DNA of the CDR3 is TGTGCCACCCCTCTGAGGTGGACCGAAACCGGGACAGGGGTTGGCAATCAGCCCCAGCATTTT.

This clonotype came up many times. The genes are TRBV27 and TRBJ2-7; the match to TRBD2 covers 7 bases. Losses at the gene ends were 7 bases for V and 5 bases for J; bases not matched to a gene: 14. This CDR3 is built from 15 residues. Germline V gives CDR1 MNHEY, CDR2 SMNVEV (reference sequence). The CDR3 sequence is CASTSWGGGIHEQYF. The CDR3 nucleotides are TGTGCCAGCACCTCGTGGGGCGGGGGTATTCACGAGCAGTACTTC.

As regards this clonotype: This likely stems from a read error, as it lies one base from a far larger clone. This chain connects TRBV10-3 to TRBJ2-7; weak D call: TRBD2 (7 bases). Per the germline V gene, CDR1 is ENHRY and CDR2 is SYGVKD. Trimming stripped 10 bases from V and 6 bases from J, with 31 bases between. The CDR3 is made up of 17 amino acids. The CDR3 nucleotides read TGTGCCAACAGCCCCCCGGCAGACTCCTACGGGGGGCGCGAGCAGTACTTC. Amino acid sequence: CANSPPADSYGGREQYF.

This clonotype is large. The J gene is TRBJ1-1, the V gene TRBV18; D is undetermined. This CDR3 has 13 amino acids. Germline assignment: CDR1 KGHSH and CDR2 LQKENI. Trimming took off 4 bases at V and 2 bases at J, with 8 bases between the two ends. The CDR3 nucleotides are TGTGCCAGCTCACGGGCGGGTAACACTGAAGCTTTCTTT. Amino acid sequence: CASSRAGNTEAFF. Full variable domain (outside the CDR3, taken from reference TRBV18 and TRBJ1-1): NAGVMQNPRHLVRRRGQEARLRCSPMKGHSHVYWYRQLPEEGLKFMVYLQKENIIDESGMPKERFSAEFPKEGPSILRIQQVVRGDSAAYFCASSRAGNTEAFFGQGTRLTVV.

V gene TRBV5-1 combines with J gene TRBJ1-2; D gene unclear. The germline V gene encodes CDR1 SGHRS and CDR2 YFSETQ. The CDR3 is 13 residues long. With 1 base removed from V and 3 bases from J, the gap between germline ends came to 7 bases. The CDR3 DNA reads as TGCGCCAGCAGCTTGATGGCAGACTATGGCTACACCTTC. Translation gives CASSLMADYGYTF.

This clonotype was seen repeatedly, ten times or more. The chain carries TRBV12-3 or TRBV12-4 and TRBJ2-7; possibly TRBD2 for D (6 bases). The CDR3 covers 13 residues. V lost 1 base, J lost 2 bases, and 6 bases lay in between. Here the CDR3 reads CASSLGGTYEQYF. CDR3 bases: TGTGCCAGCAGTTTAGGCGGGACCTACGAGCAGTACTTC.

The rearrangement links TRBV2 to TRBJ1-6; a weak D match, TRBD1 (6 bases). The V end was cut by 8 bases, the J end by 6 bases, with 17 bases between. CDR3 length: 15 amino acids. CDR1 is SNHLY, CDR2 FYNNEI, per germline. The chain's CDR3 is CASGHPGALNSPLHF. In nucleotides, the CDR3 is TGTGCCAGCGGACACCCGGGGGCTCTTAATTCACCCCTCCACTTT.

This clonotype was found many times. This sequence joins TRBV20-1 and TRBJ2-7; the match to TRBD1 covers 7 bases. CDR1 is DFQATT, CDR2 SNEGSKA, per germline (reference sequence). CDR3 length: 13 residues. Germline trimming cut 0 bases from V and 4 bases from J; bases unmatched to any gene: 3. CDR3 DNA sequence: TGCAGTGCTAGAGATGACAGGGCGTACGAGCAGTACTTC. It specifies CSARDDRAYEQYF.

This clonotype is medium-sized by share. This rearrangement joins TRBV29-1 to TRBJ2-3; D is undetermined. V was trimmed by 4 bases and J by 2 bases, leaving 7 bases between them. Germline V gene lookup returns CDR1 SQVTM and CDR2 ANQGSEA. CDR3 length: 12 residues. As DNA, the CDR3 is TGCAGCGTTGTTCACGTCACAGATACGCAGTATTTT. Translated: CSVVHVTDTQYF.

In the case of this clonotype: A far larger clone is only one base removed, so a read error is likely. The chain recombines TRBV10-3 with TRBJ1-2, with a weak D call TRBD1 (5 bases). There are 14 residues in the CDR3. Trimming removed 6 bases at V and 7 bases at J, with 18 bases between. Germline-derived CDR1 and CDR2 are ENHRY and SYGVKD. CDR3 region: CAISPTGGSFGYTF. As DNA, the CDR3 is TGTGCCATCAGCCCAACCGGGGGGAGCTTTGGCTACACCTTC.

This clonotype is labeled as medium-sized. The CDR3 sequence is CASSAGTTKEGYTF. CDR3 nucleotides: TGTGCCAGCAGCGCCGGGACTACCAAAGAGGGCTACACCTTC. The chain employs TRBV9 and TRBJ1-2; D is possibly TRBD1 (5 bases). CDR3 size: 14 residues. Germline lookup yields CDR1 SGDLS and CDR2 YYNGEE. Trimming took 3 bases from V and 8 from J, leaving 17 bases between them.